This is a list of T cell receptor beta chains from one sample in a study of PD-1 blockade in classical Hodgkin lymphoma. Sequenced by immunoSEQ multiplex PCR; TCRdb stores in-frame clones only, minus some. The sample yields 80,000 to 100,000 clones, around 81% seen once. Specimen: peripheral blood mononuclear cells (PBMCs), collected before the second cycle of nivolumab. The receptors shown here come from a human donor with classical Hodgkin lymphoma. Both conserved end residues are part of each CDR3. The D gene is left open where the match is weak. The listing skips clone size in some rows; elsewhere it reads once, few, many or a size class.

j_call: TRBJ2-3
clone_size: NA
d_call: NA
v_call: TRBV9
cdr3_aa: CASSSRPGSTDTQYF
cdr3_nt: TGTGCCAGCAGCTCCCGCCCCGGGAGCACAGATACGCAGTATTTT

j_call: TRBJ1-1
clone_size: NA
d_call: NA
v_call: TRBV29-1
cdr3_aa: CSVEGQVNTEAFF
cdr3_nt: TGCAGCGTTGAAGGGCAGGTGAACACTGAAGCTTTCTTT

j_call: TRBJ2-7
clone_size: once
d_call: TRBD2
v_call: TRBV18
cdr3_aa: CASSPPRGLAGEVYEQYF
cdr3_nt: TGTGCCAGCTCACCACCAAGAGGGTTAGCGGGAGAGGTTTACGAGCAGTACTTC

j_call: TRBJ2-1
clone_size: once
d_call: NA
v_call: TRBV7-4
cdr3_aa: CASNNGPEQFF
cdr3_nt: TGTGCCAGCAATAACGGACCGGAGCAGTTCTTC

j_call: TRBJ1-5
clone_size: NA
d_call: TRBD1
v_call: TRBV30
cdr3_aa: CAWKGQGIQPQHF
cdr3_nt: TGTGCCTGGAAGGGACAGGGGATTCAGCCCCAGCATTTT

j_call: TRBJ2-1
clone_size: once
d_call: NA
v_call: TRBV6-4
cdr3_aa: CASSPRQDNEQFF
cdr3_nt: TGTGCCAGCAGCCCCCGTCAGGATAATGAGCAGTTCTTC

j_call: TRBJ2-7
clone_size: NA
d_call: NA
v_call: TRBV4-2
cdr3_aa: CASSQDTLSGTGVYEQYF
cdr3_nt: TGTGCCAGCAGCCAAGATACCCTCTCAGGGACCGGGGTTTACGAGCAGTACTTC

j_call: TRBJ2-2
clone_size: NA
d_call: NA
v_call: TRBV4-2
cdr3_aa: CASSQEWGPTGELFF
cdr3_nt: TGTGCCAGCAGCCAAGAATGGGGACCGACCGGGGAGCTGTTTTTT

j_call: TRBJ1-2
clone_size: NA
d_call: NA
v_call: TRBV30
cdr3_aa: CAWTPKGPYGYTF
cdr3_nt: TGTGCCTGGACACCAAAAGGGCCTTATGGCTACACCTTC

j_call: TRBJ2-5
clone_size: NA
d_call: TRBD2
v_call: TRBV7-2
cdr3_aa: CASRASGVQETQYF
cdr3_nt: TGTGCCAGCAGAGCTAGCGGCGTCCAAGAGACCCAGTACTTC

j_call: TRBJ1-1
clone_size: NA
d_call: NA
v_call: TRBV5-4
cdr3_aa: CASSLRGALEAFF
cdr3_nt: TGTGCCAGCAGCTTACGGGGGGCCCTTGAAGCTTTCTTT

j_call: TRBJ2-3
clone_size: few
d_call: TRBD1
v_call: TRBV27
cdr3_aa: CASSSIRDRTSTDTQYF
cdr3_nt: TGTGCCAGCAGTTCCATACGGGACAGAACTAGCACAGATACGCAGTATTTT

j_call: TRBJ2-1
clone_size: NA
d_call: NA
v_call: TRBV15
cdr3_aa: CATGTRNYNEQFF
cdr3_nt: TGTGCCACCGGGACGAGAAACTACAATGAGCAGTTCTTC

j_call: TRBJ1-1
clone_size: many
d_call: NA
v_call: TRBV7-9
cdr3_aa: CASSFSGTINTEAFF
cdr3_nt: TGTGCCAGCAGCTTTAGTGGGACAATTAACACTGAAGCTTTCTTT

j_call: TRBJ2-1
clone_size: NA
d_call: NA
v_call: TRBV7-3
cdr3_aa: CASSFSPSGNEQFF
cdr3_nt: TGTGCCAGCAGCTTCTCCCCGAGCGGGAATGAGCAGTTCTTC

j_call: TRBJ1-2
clone_size: once
d_call: NA
v_call: TRBV19
cdr3_aa: CASTHTRDGYGYTF
cdr3_nt: TGTGCCAGTACCCATACCAGGGACGGCTATGGCTACACCTTC

j_call: TRBJ1-2
clone_size: few
d_call: NA
v_call: TRBV7-8
cdr3_aa: CASSLVEGYGYTF
cdr3_nt: TGTGCCAGCAGCTTAGTCGAGGGATATGGCTACACCTTC

j_call: TRBJ2-1
clone_size: NA
d_call: TRBD1
v_call: TRBV4-3
cdr3_aa: CASSQGGQGALNEQFF
cdr3_nt: TGCGCCAGCAGCCAAGGGGGGCAGGGGGCGCTTAATGAGCAGTTCTTC

j_call: TRBJ2-7
clone_size: NA
d_call: NA
v_call: TRBV10-3
cdr3_aa: CAIGVGKQYF
cdr3_nt: TGTGCCATCGGGGTAGGCAAGCAGTACTTC

j_call: TRBJ2-7
clone_size: NA
d_call: NA
v_call: TRBV11-2
cdr3_aa: CASSLDPGLAYEQYF
cdr3_nt: TGTGCCAGCAGCTTAGATCCAGGGTTGGCCTACGAGCAGTACTTC

j_call: TRBJ1-1
clone_size: NA
d_call: NA
v_call: TRBV19
cdr3_aa: CATTGRTNTEAFF
cdr3_nt: TGTGCCACTACCGGACGGACGAACACTGAAGCTTTCTTT

j_call: TRBJ1-1
clone_size: NA
d_call: NA
v_call: TRBV19
cdr3_aa: CASSMLWNTEAFF
cdr3_nt: TGTGCCAGTAGTATGTTATGGAACACTGAAGCTTTCTTT

j_call: TRBJ2-5
clone_size: NA
d_call: NA
v_call: TRBV5-1
cdr3_aa: CASRLSIGARETQYF
cdr3_nt: TGCGCCAGCAGGCTCAGTATCGGGGCCCGGGAGACCCAGTACTTC

j_call: TRBJ1-1
clone_size: NA
d_call: TRBD1
v_call: TRBV5-4
cdr3_aa: CASSLGAGGFTEAFF
cdr3_nt: TGTGCCAGCAGCTTGGGGGCAGGGGGGTTCACTGAAGCTTTCTTT

j_call: TRBJ2-7
clone_size: NA
d_call: NA
v_call: TRBV7-2
cdr3_aa: CASSLVATGYEQYF
cdr3_nt: TGTGCCAGCAGCTTAGTAGCGACGGGCTACGAGCAGTACTTC

j_call: TRBJ2-6
clone_size: few
d_call: TRBD1
v_call: TRBV5-1
cdr3_aa: CASSTGNSGANVLTF
cdr3_nt: TGCGCCAGCTCGACAGGGAACTCTGGGGCCAACGTCCTGACTTTC

j_call: TRBJ2-5
clone_size: NA
d_call: NA
v_call: TRBV5-1
cdr3_aa: CASSDSGFPTGETQYF
cdr3_nt: TGCGCCAGCAGCGACTCGGGCTTCCCGACGGGGGAGACCCAGTACTTC

j_call: TRBJ2-3
clone_size: NA
d_call: NA
v_call: TRBV7-2
cdr3_aa: CASSFQPPRGASYDTQYF
cdr3_nt: TGTGCCAGCAGCTTCCAGCCCCCGAGAGGGGCGAGTTATGATACGCAGTATTTT

j_call: TRBJ2-7
clone_size: NA
d_call: NA
v_call: TRBV6-1
cdr3_aa: CASFGGDIYYEQYF
cdr3_nt: TGTGCCAGCTTTGGAGGGGACATTTACTACGAGCAGTACTTC

j_call: TRBJ2-7
clone_size: NA
d_call: NA
v_call: TRBV6-6
cdr3_aa: CASTPRQDNSYEQYF
cdr3_nt: TGTGCCAGCACCCCCCGCCAGGACAACTCCTACGAGCAGTACTTC

j_call: TRBJ1-1
clone_size: NA
d_call: NA
v_call: TRBV30
cdr3_aa: CAWSPPGRSEAFF
cdr3_nt: TGTGCCTGGAGTCCCCCAGGGAGGTCTGAAGCTTTCTTT

j_call: TRBJ2-1
clone_size: NA
d_call: TRBD2
v_call: TRBV13
cdr3_aa: CASSSTTLSGPLRNEQFF
cdr3_nt: TGTGCCAGCAGCTCAACTACTCTTAGCGGGCCGCTCAGGAATGAGCAGTTCTTC

j_call: TRBJ2-1
clone_size: NA
d_call: TRBD2
v_call: TRBV4-2
cdr3_aa: CASSPSGTSGSSEQFF
cdr3_nt: TGTGCCAGCAGCCCCTCCGGGACTAGCGGGAGTAGCGAGCAGTTCTTC

j_call: TRBJ1-2
clone_size: NA
d_call: TRBD1
v_call: TRBV19
cdr3_aa: CASSLGQGNYGYTF
cdr3_nt: TGTGCCAGTAGTCTGGGACAGGGTAACTATGGCTACACCTTC

j_call: TRBJ2-3
clone_size: NA
d_call: TRBD1
v_call: TRBV5-1
cdr3_aa: CASRHTGTGRTDTQYF
cdr3_nt: TGCGCCAGCAGACACACCGGGACAGGTCGCACAGATACGCAGTATTTT

j_call: TRBJ1-1
clone_size: NA
d_call: NA
v_call: TRBV5-1
cdr3_aa: CASSLRGGNTEAFF
cdr3_nt: TGCGCCAGCAGCTTAAGAGGGGGGAACACTGAAGCTTTCTTT

j_call: TRBJ1-5
clone_size: NA
d_call: NA
v_call: TRBV9
cdr3_aa: CASSVWDSNQPQHF
cdr3_nt: TGTGCCAGCAGCGTCTGGGATAGCAATCAGCCCCAGCATTTT

j_call: TRBJ2-3
clone_size: NA
d_call: TRBD2
v_call: TRBV4-1
cdr3_aa: CASSQRNPTSGTDTQYF
cdr3_nt: TGCGCCAGCAGCCAAAGAAACCCGACTAGCGGCACAGATACGCAGTATTTT

j_call: TRBJ1-1
clone_size: NA
d_call: NA
v_call: TRBV21-1
cdr3_aa: CASSKGESGEGAGNTEAFF
cdr3_nt: TGTGCCAGCAGCAAAGGGGAGTCCGGTGAGGGGGCAGGGAACACTGAAGCTTTCTTT

j_call: TRBJ1-1
clone_size: NA
d_call: NA
v_call: TRBV5-4
cdr3_aa: CASSSKREVNTEAFF
cdr3_nt: TGTGCCAGCAGCTCCAAGAGAGAAGTGAACACTGAAGCTTTCTTT

j_call: TRBJ1-5
clone_size: few
d_call: NA
v_call: TRBV10-3
cdr3_aa: CAAQGDPNQPQHF
cdr3_nt: TGTGCCGCACAAGGGGACCCCAATCAGCCCCAGCATTTT

j_call: TRBJ2-6
clone_size: NA
d_call: NA
v_call: TRBV21-1
cdr3_aa: CASHSVSGANVLTF
cdr3_nt: TGTGCCAGCCACAGCGTTTCTGGGGCCAACGTCCTGACTTTC

j_call: TRBJ2-5
clone_size: NA
d_call: NA
v_call: TRBV6-5
cdr3_aa: CASSYGDRPQETQYF
cdr3_nt: TGTGCCAGCAGTTACGGAGACAGGCCCCAAGAGACCCAGTACTTC

j_call: TRBJ1-1
clone_size: NA
d_call: NA
v_call: TRBV5-1
cdr3_aa: CASRPNTEAFF
cdr3_nt: TGCGCCAGCAGACCTAACACTGAAGCTTTCTTT

j_call: TRBJ2-7
clone_size: NA
d_call: NA
v_call: TRBV19
cdr3_aa: CASRNRDLLSYEQYF
cdr3_nt: TGTGCCAGCCGCAACCGGGACCTACTCTCCTACGAGCAGTACTTC

j_call: TRBJ2-2
clone_size: once
d_call: TRBD2
v_call: TRBV30
cdr3_aa: CAWNELAGARGELFF
cdr3_nt: TGTGCCTGGAACGAACTAGCGGGTGCACGGGGGGAGCTGTTTTTT

j_call: TRBJ2-2
clone_size: NA
d_call: NA
v_call: TRBV30
cdr3_aa: CAWSPGTGELFF
cdr3_nt: TGTGCCTGGAGTCCAGGCACCGGGGAGCTGTTTTTT

j_call: TRBJ1-1
clone_size: once
d_call: TRBD1
v_call: TRBV28
cdr3_aa: CASKLTGEGTEAFF
cdr3_nt: TGTGCCAGCAAATTGACAGGGGAGGGGACTGAAGCTTTCTTT

j_call: TRBJ1-2
clone_size: NA
d_call: NA
v_call: TRBV5-4
cdr3_aa: CASSLGHYGYTF
cdr3_nt: TGTGCCAGCAGCCTCGGGCACTATGGCTACACCTTC

j_call: TRBJ2-1
clone_size: NA
d_call: NA
v_call: TRBV7-3
cdr3_aa: CASSLSGIVGEQFF
cdr3_nt: TGTGCCAGCAGCTTAAGCGGGATAGTAGGTGAGCAGTTCTTC

j_call: TRBJ1-1
clone_size: NA
d_call: NA
v_call: TRBV30
cdr3_aa: CAWSGYEAFF
cdr3_nt: TGTGCCTGGAGTGGCTATGAAGCTTTCTTT

j_call: TRBJ1-2
clone_size: few
d_call: NA
v_call: TRBV10-3
cdr3_aa: CAISESISGAANNYGYTF
cdr3_nt: TGTGCCATCAGTGAGTCGATATCGGGTGCAGCCAATAATTATGGCTACACCTTC

j_call: TRBJ2-7
clone_size: NA
d_call: NA
v_call: TRBV5-1
cdr3_aa: CASRPEPLYEQYF
cdr3_nt: TGCGCCAGCAGGCCAGAGCCTTTGTACGAGCAGTACTTC

j_call: TRBJ2-2
clone_size: once
d_call: TRBD1
v_call: TRBV5-1
cdr3_aa: CASTLVGQGTGTGELFF
cdr3_nt: TGCGCCAGCACCTTGGTGGGACAGGGGACCGGCACCGGGGAGCTGTTTTTT

j_call: TRBJ2-1
clone_size: NA
d_call: TRBD2
v_call: TRBV4-3
cdr3_aa: CASSQDVGTSKINEQFF
cdr3_nt: TGCGCCAGCAGCCAAGACGTTGGGACTAGCAAGATCAATGAGCAGTTCTTC

j_call: TRBJ2-2
clone_size: NA
d_call: NA
v_call: TRBV7-6
cdr3_aa: CASSSLAPSRSHTGELFF
cdr3_nt: TGTGCCAGCAGCTCATTAGCCCCTAGCAGGAGTCACACCGGGGAGCTGTTTTTT

j_call: TRBJ2-1
clone_size: NA
d_call: NA
v_call: TRBV18
cdr3_aa: CASSWVAASYNEQFF
cdr3_nt: TGTGCCAGCTCATGGGTAGCGGCCTCTTACAATGAGCAGTTCTTC

j_call: TRBJ2-3
clone_size: few
d_call: NA
v_call: TRBV19
cdr3_aa: CASNDRTATDTQYF
cdr3_nt: TGTGCCAGTAACGATCGGACGGCCACAGATACGCAGTATTTT

j_call: TRBJ2-1
clone_size: once
d_call: TRBD2
v_call: TRBV5-4
cdr3_aa: CASSLAGGLANEQFF
cdr3_nt: TGTGCCAGCAGCTTGGCGGGAGGGCTTGCCAATGAGCAGTTCTTC